There are many counts of the clone carrying this T cell receptor (beta chain). This sample stems from a study of breast tumors, draining lymph nodes, adjacent tissues. From the multiplex PCR reads, TCRdb called clonotypes with MiXCR, one entry per CDR3 protein. The sample lists fewer than 200,000 distinct CDR3 sequences, 25% to 40% occurring once. This CDR3 is built from 15 residues. V lost 6 bases and J lost 4, with 15 bases in between. Breast cancer patients provided tissue from their axillary draining lymph nodes. Source material: axillary lymph node tissue. This sequence originates from a female donor with breast cancer. Some clones in this sample may be carry-over from other donors' samples. The chain links TRBV12-3 or TRBV12-4 to TRBJ2-2, with a weak D call TRBD1 (5 bases). The CDR3 DNA reads TGTGCCAGCAGCCCTGACAGCAAGGGCACCGGGGAGCTGTTTTTT. Protein product: CASSPDSKGTGELFF.